The rows below give T cell receptor beta chains drawn from one sample of a study of radiotherapy plus CTLA-4 blockade in lung cancer. Clones were read by immunoSEQ multiplex PCR, and TCRdb kept only the in-frame ones, dropping some. The repertoire holds 45,000 to 55,000 clones, with roughly 88% as singletons. Specimen: peripheral blood, collected from a patient treated with radiotherapy plus ipilimumab. All receptors come from a human donor with non-small cell lung cancer whose response to radiotherapy plus ipilimumab could not be evaluated. Both conserved end residues are part of each CDR3. Fields, in order: J gene, clone size, D gene, V gene, CDR3 protein, CDR3 DNA. The D gene is left open where the match is weak. A clone size is listed for some rows: how often the clone was seen (once, few, many), or a class if it is expanded.

>TRBJ1-6|-|TRBD1|TRBV5-1
CASSSEQGRASPLHF
TGCGCCAGCAGCTCAGAACAGGGGCGGGCATCACCCCTCCACTTT
>TRBJ2-3|-|TRBD2|TRBV9
CASSVGGSADTQYF
TGTGCCAGCAGCGTGGGGGGGAGTGCAGATACGCAGTATTTT
>TRBJ2-5|-|TRBD1|TRBV4-1
CASSPQGAGETQYF
TGCGCCAGCAGCCCACAGGGGGCTGGGGAGACCCAGTACTTC
>TRBJ2-4|-|-|TRBV11-2
CASSLAGHQGHIQYF
TGTGCCAGCAGCTTAGCGGGACACCAGGGACACATTCAGTACTTC
>TRBJ2-3|few|-|TRBV19
CASSNAGFAGDTQYF
TGTGCCAGTAGTAACGCCGGGTTTGCGGGTGATACGCAGTATTTT
>TRBJ2-7|-|TRBD2|TRBV9
CASSVVAGGGEQYF
TGTGCCAGCAGCGTAGTCGCGGGGGGGGGTGAGCAGTACTTC
>TRBJ2-3|-|-|TRBV6-4
CASSEQATDTQYF
TGTGCCAGCAGTGAACAGGCCACAGATACGCAGTATTTT
>TRBJ2-5|-|TRBD2|TRBV5-1
CASRPGGGGQETQYF
TGCGCCAGCCGCCCGGGCGGGGGGGGCCAAGAGACCCAGTACTTC
>TRBJ1-2|-|TRBD1|TRBV9
CASSVAGGGGYTF
TGTGCCAGCAGCGTGGCAGGGGGCGGTGGCTACACCTTC
>TRBJ2-3|-|-|TRBV7-2
CASSLRDFTDTQYF
TGTGCCAGCAGCCTCCGGGACTTCACAGATACGCAGTATTTT